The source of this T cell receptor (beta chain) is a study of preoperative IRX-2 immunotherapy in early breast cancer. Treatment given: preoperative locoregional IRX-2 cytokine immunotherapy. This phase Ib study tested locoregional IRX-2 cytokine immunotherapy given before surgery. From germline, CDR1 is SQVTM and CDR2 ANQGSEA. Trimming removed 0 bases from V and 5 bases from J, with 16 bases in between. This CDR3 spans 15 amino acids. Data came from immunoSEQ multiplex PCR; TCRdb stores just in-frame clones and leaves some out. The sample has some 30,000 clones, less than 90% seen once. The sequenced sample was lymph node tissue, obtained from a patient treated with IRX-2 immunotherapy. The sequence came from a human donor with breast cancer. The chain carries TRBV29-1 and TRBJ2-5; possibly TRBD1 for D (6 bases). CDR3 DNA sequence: TGCAGCGTTGAAGATCCACTGGGGGCCAGGGAGACCCAGTACTTC. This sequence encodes CSVEDPLGARETQYF.